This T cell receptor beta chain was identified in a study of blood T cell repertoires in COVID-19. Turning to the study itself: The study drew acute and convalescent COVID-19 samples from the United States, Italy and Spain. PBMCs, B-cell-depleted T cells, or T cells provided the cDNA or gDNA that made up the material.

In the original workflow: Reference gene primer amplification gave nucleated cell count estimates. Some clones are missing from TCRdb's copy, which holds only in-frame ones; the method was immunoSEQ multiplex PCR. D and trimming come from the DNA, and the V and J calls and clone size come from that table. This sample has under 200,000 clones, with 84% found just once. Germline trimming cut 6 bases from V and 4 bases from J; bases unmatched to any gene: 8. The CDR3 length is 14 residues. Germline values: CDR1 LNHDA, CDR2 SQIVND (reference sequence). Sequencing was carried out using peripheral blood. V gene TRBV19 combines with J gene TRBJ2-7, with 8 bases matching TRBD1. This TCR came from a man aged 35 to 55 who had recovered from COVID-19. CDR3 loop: CASRNPGQEYEQYF. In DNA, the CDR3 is TGTGCCAGTAGAAACCCGGGACAGGAATACGAGCAGTACTTC.